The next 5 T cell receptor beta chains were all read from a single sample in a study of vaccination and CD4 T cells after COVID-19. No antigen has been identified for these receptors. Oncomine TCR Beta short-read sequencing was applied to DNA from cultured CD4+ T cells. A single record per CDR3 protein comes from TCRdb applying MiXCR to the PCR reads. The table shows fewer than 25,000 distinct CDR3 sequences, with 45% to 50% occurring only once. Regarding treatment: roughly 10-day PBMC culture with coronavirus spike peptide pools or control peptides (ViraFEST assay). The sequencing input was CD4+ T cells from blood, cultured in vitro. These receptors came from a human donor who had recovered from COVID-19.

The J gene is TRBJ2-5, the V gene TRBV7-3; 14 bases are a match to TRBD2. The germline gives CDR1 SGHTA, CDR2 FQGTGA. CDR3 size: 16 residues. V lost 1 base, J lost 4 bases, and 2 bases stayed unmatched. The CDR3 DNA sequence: TGTGCCAGCAGCTTAAGGGGACTAGCGGGGGCAGAGACCCAGTACTTC. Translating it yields CASSLRGLAGAETQYF.

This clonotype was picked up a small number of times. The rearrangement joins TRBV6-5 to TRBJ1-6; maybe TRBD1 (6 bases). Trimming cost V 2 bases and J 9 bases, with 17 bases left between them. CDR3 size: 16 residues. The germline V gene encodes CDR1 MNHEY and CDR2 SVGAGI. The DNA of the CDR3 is TGTGCCAGCAGTTACCCCGCGCTAGACAGGTCTTCACCCCTCCACTTT. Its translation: CASSYPALDRSSPLHF.

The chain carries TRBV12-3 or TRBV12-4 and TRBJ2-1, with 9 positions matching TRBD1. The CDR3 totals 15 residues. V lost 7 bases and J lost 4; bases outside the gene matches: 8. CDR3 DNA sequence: TGTGCCAGCACCTCCGCCGGGACAGGGTACAATGAGCAGTTCTTC. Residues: CASTSAGTGYNEQFF.

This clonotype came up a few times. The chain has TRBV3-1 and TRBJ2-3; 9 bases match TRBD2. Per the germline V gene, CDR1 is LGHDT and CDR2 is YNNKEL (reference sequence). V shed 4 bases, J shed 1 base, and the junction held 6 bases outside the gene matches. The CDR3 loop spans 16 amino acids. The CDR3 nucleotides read TGTGCCAGCAGCCTAAGCGGGAGGAGGGGCACAGATACGCAGTATTTT. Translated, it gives CASSLSGRRGTDTQYF.

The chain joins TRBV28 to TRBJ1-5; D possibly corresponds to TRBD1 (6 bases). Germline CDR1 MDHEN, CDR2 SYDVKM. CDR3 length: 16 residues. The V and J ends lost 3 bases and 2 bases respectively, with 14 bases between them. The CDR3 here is CASSFGGRGGNQPQHF. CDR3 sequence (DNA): TGTGCCAGCAGTTTCGGGGGGCGCGGCGGCAATCAGCCCCAGCATTTT.